The rows below give T cell receptor beta chains drawn from one sample of a study of blood T cell repertoires in COVID-19. Assay used: immunoSEQ multiplex PCR; TCRdb lists only in-frame clones, some missing. This sample has about 130,000 clones; roughly 80% occur once, and the top ten carry 4% to 5%. What was sequenced was peripheral blood. These receptors were taken from a woman in her 70s with COVID-19, enrolled during active disease. Each CDR3 is given with its conserved first and last residue. D genes are given only for firm matches. Not all rows give a size; the values are once, few, many and, for expanded clones, a class.

j_call v_call clone_size d_call cdr3_aa cdr3_nt
TRBJ2-7 TRBV28 NA NA CASSLQGFEQYF TGTGCCAGCAGTCTCCAGGGCTTCGAGCAGTACTTC
TRBJ2-2 TRBV5-4 NA TRBD1 CASSIGQGGNTGELFF TGTGCCAGCAGCATCGGACAGGGGGGGAACACCGGGGAGCTGTTTTTT
TRBJ1-5 TRBV6-1 few TRBD1 CASSEAAGTGPQPQHF TGTGCCAGCAGTGAAGCGGCCGGGACAGGGCCCCAGCCCCAGCATTTT
TRBJ2-7 TRBV7-2 NA TRBD1 CASSNNRGYEQYF TGTGCCAGCAGCAACAACAGGGGGTACGAGCAGTACTTC
TRBJ2-6 TRBV5-8 NA NA CASTPLGGAGANVLTF TGTGCCAGCACCCCCTTGGGGGGTGCGGGGGCCAACGTCCTGACTTTC
TRBJ2-3 TRBV5-1 NA TRBD2 CASSWGSGGTDTQYF TGCGCCAGCAGCTGGGGTAGCGGGGGCACAGATACGCAGTATTTT
TRBJ2-5 TRBV19 NA NA CASSPGNQETQYF TGTGCCAGTAGCCCAGGGAACCAAGAGACCCAGTACTTC
TRBJ1-6 TRBV27 NA NA CASSLVLSNSPLHF TGTGCCAGCAGTTTAGTACTGTCTAATTCACCCCTCCACTTT
TRBJ1-1 TRBV29-1 NA TRBD1 CSAPAIQGAGTEAFF TGCAGCGCTCCAGCTATACAGGGGGCAGGCACTGAAGCTTTCTTT
TRBJ2-5 TRBV3-1/TRBV3-2 NA NA CASSRTRSGTQYF TGTGCCAGCAGCCGTACACGTTCTGGGACCCAGTACTTC
TRBJ1-1 TRBV19 NA NA CASKVQGDSQAFF TGTGCCAGTAAGGTACAGGGCGACTCCCAAGCTTTCTTT
TRBJ1-3 TRBV4-2 few NA CASSQDQRGGTGNTIYF TGTGCCAGCAGCCAAGATCAACGGGGGGGGACGGGAAACACCATATATTTT
TRBJ2-3 TRBV13 once NA CASQDSSTDTQYF TGTGCCAGCCAGGACTCTAGCACAGATACGCAGTATTTT
TRBJ2-3 TRBV7-2 few NA CASSLVRGYTDTQYF TGTGCCAGCAGCTTAGTCAGGGGCTACACAGATACGCAGTATTTT
TRBJ2-7 TRBV19 NA TRBD1 CASSGQISSSYEQYF TGTGCCAGCTCGGGACAGATCTCTTCCTCCTACGAGCAGTACTTC
TRBJ1-4 TRBV6-6 once TRBD1 CASGLGQLNEKLFF TGTGCCAGCGGCCTGGGACAGCTTAATGAAAAACTGTTTTTT
TRBJ1-2 TRBV2 NA NA CASSGALGRGGYTF TGTGCCAGCAGTGGGGCACTTGGAAGGGGTGGCTACACCTTC
TRBJ2-1 TRBV4-3 few NA CASSQGGGTNDNEQFF TGCGCCAGCAGCCAAGGAGGGGGGACTAATGACAATGAGCAGTTCTTC
TRBJ1-4 TRBV7-9 NA TRBD1 CASSLVLGRGNEKLFF TGTGCCAGCAGCTTAGTTTTGGGCAGGGGGAATGAAAAACTGTTTTTT
TRBJ1-4 TRBV15 NA TRBD1 CATSRDQGVELFF TGTGCCACCAGCAGAGATCAGGGGGTTGAACTGTTTTTT
TRBJ1-2 TRBV5-6 NA NA CASSLGHINYGYTF TGTGCCAGCAGCTTGGGACATATTAACTATGGCTACACCTTC
TRBJ2-1 TRBV6-5 NA NA CASSYGQNNEQFF TGTGCCAGCAGTTACGGGCAGAACAATGAGCAGTTCTTC
TRBJ1-2 TRBV2 NA TRBD1 CASSGDRDYGYTF TGTGCCAGCAGTGGGGACAGGGACTATGGCTACACCTTC
TRBJ2-1 TRBV5-4 NA NA CASSYRFDEQFF TGTGCCAGCAGCTACAGATTCGATGAGCAGTTCTTC
TRBJ2-6 TRBV19 NA NA CASRKPGISGANVLTF TGTGCCAGCCGGAAACCGGGGATCTCTGGGGCCAACGTCCTGACTTTC
TRBJ2-5 TRBV7-7 NA NA CASSSAPSGEKRTQYF TGTGCCAGCAGCTCCGCCCCCTCCGGGGAAAAGAGGACCCAGTACTTC
TRBJ1-6 TRBV9 NA TRBD1 CASSVGQGYNSPLHF TGTGCCAGCAGCGTAGGACAGGGATATAATTCACCCCTCCACTTT
TRBJ2-1 TRBV7-2 NA NA CASSPRGGRAGDEQFF TGTGCCAGCAGCCCTAGGGGGGGGAGGGCTGGCGATGAGCAGTTCTTC
TRBJ1-6 TRBV27 NA NA CASSPTGTHSPLHF TGTGCCAGCAGCCCGACCGGGACACATTCACCCCTCCACTTT
TRBJ2-5 TRBV27 NA TRBD1 CASSWRGGAETQYF TGTGCCAGCAGTTGGCGAGGGGGCGCGGAGACCCAGTACTTC
TRBJ2-1 TRBV7-3 once TRBD2 CASSLGGAGTYNEQFF TGTGCCAGCAGCTTAGGGGGAGCGGGGACCTACAATGAGCAGTTCTTC
TRBJ2-5 TRBV3-1/TRBV3-2 NA NA CASSPPSPAGGKVETQYF TGTGCCAGCAGCCCCCCCTCCCCCGCAGGGGGGAAGGTCGAGACCCAGTACTTC
TRBJ2-2 TRBV24-1 NA NA CATAGVLNTGELFF TGTGCCACCGCAGGGGTCCTGAACACCGGGGAGCTGTTTTTT
TRBJ1-4 TRBV28 NA NA CASGRRSEKLFF TGTGCCAGTGGGAGGCGGAGTGAAAAACTGTTTTTT
TRBJ1-5 TRBV19 NA NA CASARSLNQPQHF TGTGCCAGTGCTCGGAGTCTCAATCAGCCCCAGCATTTT
TRBJ2-3 TRBV10-2 once TRBD2 CASSRGRGVGADTQYF TGCGCCAGCTCTCGGGGGCGGGGGGTAGGGGCAGATACGCAGTATTTT
TRBJ2-7 TRBV9 NA NA CASSSEGSSYEQYF TGTGCCAGCAGCTCCGAAGGGAGCTCCTACGAGCAGTACTTC
TRBJ1-5 TRBV30 NA NA CAWSPGSNQPQHF TGTGCCTGGAGCCCGGGTAGCAATCAGCCCCAGCATTTT
TRBJ1-2 TRBV6-2/TRBV6-3 NA TRBD1 CASSRGQGAGGYTF TGTGCCAGCAGTCGTGGACAGGGTGCGGGTGGCTACACCTTC